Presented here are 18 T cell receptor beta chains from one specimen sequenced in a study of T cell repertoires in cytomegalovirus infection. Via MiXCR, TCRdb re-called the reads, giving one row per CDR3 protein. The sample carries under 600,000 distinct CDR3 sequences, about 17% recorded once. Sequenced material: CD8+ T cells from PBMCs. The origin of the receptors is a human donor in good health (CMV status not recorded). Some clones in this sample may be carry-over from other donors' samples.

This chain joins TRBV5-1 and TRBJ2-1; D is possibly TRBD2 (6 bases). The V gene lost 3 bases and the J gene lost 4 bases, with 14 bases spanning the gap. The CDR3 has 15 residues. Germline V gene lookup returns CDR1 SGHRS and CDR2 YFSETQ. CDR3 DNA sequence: TGCGCCAGCAGCTCTGGGACTGCTATGTACAATGAGCAGTTCTTC. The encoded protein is CASSSGTAMYNEQFF.

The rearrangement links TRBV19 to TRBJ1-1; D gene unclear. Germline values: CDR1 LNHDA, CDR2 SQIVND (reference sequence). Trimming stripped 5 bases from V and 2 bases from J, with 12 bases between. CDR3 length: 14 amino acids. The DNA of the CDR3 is TGTGCCAGTAGTGGGGTGGGGTCCAACACTGAAGCTTTCTTT. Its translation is CASSGVGSNTEAFF.

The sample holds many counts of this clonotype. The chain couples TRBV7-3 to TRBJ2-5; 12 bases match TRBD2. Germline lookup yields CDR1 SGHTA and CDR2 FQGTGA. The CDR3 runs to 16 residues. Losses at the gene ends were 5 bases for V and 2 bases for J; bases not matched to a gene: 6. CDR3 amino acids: CASSPGLAGQQETQYF. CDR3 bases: TGTGCCAGCAGCCCTGGACTAGCGGGGCAACAAGAGACCCAGTACTTC.

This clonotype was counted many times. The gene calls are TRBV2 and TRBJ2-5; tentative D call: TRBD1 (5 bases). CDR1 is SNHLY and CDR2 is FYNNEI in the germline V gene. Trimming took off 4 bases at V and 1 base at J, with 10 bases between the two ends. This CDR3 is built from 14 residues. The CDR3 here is CASSGSGRQETQYF. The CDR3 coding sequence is TGTGCCAGCAGTGGTTCAGGGCGCCAAGAGACCCAGTACTTC.

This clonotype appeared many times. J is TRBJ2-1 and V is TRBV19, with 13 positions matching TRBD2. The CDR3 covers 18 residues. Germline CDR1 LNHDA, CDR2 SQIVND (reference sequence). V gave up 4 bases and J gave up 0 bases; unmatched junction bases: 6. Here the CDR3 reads CASSRLAGGRSSYNEQFF. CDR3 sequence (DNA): TGTGCCAGTAGTAGACTAGCGGGAGGCAGGAGCTCCTACAATGAGCAGTTCTTC.

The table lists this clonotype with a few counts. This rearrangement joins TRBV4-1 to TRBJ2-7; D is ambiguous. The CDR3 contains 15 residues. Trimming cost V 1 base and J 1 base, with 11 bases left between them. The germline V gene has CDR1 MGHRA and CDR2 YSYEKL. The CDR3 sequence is CASSQGTASSYEQYF. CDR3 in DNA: TGCGCCAGCAGCCAAGGCACTGCCTCTTCCTACGAGCAGTACTTC.

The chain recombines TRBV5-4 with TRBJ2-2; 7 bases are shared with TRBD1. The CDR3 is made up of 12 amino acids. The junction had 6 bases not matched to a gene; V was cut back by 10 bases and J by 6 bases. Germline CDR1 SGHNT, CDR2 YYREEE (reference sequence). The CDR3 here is CAGTGVAGELFF. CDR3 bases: TGTGCCGGAACAGGGGTGGCCGGGGAGCTGTTTTTT.

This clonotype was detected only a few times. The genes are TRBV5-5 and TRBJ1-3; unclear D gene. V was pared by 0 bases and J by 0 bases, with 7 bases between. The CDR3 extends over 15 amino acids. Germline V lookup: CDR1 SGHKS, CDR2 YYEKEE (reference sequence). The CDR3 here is CASSLGAGSGNTIYF. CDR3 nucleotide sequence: TGTGCCAGCAGCTTGGGGGCCGGCTCTGGAAACACCATATATTTT.

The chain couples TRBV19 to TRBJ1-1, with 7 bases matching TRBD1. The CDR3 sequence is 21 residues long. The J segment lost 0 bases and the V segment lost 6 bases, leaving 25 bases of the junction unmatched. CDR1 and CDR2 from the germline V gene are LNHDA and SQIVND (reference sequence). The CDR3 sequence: CASRSKVGGGKGVGLNTEAFF. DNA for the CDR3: TGTGCCAGTAGGTCGAAGGTAGGAGGGGGCAAGGGCGTGGGGCTGAACACTGAAGCTTTCTTT.

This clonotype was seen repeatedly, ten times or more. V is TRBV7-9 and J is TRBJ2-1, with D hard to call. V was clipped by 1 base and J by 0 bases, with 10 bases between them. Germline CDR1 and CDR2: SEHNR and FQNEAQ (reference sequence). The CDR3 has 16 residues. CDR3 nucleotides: TGTGCCAGCAGCTTAGAAGGAGAAAGCTCCTACAATGAGCAGTTCTTC. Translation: CASSLEGESSYNEQFF.

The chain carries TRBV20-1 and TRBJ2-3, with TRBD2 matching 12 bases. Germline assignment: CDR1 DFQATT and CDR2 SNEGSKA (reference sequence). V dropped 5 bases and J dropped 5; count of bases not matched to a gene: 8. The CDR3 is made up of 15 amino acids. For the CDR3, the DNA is TGCAGTGCTTTTACCGGGACTAGCGGGTTAGATACGCAGTATTTT. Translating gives CSAFTGTSGLDTQYF.

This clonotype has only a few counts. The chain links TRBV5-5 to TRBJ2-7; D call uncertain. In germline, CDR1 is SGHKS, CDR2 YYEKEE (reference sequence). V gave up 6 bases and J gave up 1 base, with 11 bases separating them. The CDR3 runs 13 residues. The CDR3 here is CASTPDWSYEQYF. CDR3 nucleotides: TGTGCCAGCACCCCAGACTGGTCCTACGAGCAGTACTTC.

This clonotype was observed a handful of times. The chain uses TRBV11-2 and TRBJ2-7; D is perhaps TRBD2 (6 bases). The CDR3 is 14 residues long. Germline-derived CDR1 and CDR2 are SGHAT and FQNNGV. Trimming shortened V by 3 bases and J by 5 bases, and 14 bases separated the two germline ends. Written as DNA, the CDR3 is TGTGCCAGCAGCTTCGGCGGAGGGAGGAACGAGCAGTACTTC. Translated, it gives CASSFGGGRNEQYF.

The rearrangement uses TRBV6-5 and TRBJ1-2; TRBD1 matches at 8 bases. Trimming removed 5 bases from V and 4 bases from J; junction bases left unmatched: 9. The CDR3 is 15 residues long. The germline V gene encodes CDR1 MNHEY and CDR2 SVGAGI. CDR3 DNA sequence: TGTGCCAGCAGTCCCCAGGGGGCAGCAAGCTATGGCTACACCTTC. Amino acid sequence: CASSPQGAASYGYTF.

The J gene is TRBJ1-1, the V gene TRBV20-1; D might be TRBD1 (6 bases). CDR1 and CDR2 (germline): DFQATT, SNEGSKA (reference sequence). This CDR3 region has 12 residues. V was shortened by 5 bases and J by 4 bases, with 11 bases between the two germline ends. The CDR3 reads CSARTAITEAFF. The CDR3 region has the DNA TGCAGTGCTCGGACAGCTATCACTGAAGCTTTCTTT.

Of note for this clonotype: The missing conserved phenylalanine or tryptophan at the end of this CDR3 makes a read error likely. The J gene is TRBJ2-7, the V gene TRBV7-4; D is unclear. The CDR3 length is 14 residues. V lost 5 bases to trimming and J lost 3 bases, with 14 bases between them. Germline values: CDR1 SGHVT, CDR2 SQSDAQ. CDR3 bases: TGTGCCAGCAGCCCCCGAGGCAGCAACTACGAGCAGTACTTA. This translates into CASSPRGSNYEQYL.

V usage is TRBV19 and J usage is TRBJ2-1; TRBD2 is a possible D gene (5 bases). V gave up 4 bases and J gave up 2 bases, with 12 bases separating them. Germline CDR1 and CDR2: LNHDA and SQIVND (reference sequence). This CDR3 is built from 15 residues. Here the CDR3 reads CASSSRPGAYNEQFF. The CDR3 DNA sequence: TGTGCCAGTAGTAGCCGCCCCGGGGCCTACAATGAGCAGTTCTTC.

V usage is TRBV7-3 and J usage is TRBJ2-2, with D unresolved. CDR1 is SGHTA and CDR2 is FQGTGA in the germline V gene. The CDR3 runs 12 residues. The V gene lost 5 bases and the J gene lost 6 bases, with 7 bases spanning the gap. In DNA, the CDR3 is TGTGCCAGCAGCACCCCATCCGGGGAGCTGTTTTTT. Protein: CASSTPSGELFF.